This TCR beta chain was documented in a study of STAT3 mutations in large granular lymphocyte leukemia. General observations from the study: In about 35% of the 18 patients, new TCR clonotypes emerged after therapy. Every T-LGLL patient had at least one immunodominant TCRbeta clonotype. Variable sampling intervals and differing treatment regimens complicated linking therapy response to TCR clonal burden changes.

The repertoire was sequenced with immunoSEQ multiplex PCR; TCRdb's copy has only in-frame clones and lacks some. The table shows 1,700 or so clones, with about three fifths occurring only once. The sample holds a few counts of this clone. What it binds is not known. The CDR3 covers 11 residues. Germline V lookup: CDR1 SQVTM, CDR2 ANQGSEA. V gave up 3 bases and J gave up 1 base, with 3 bases separating them. Sequenced input: peripheral blood mononuclear cells. The chain is built from TRBV29-1 and TRBJ1-1; D not resolved. This clonotype originated in a man between 60 and 75 years old with T-cell large granular lymphocyte leukemia. Some clones in this sample may be carry-over from other donors' samples. The CDR3 region has the DNA TGCAGCGTTGACTGGAACACTGAAGCTTTCTTT. This codes for CSVDWNTEAFF.